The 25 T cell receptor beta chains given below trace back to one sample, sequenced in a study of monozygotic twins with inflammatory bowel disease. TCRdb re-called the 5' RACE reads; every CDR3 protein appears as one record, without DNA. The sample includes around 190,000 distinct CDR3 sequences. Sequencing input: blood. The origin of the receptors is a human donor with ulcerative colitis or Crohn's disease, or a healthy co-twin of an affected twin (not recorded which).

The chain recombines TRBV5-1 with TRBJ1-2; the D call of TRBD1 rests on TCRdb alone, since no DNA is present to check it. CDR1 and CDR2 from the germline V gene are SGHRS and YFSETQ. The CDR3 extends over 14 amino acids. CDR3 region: CASSTGTGGQGYTF. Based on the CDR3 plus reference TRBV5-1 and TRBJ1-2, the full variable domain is KAGVTQTPRYLIKTRGQQVTLSCSPISGHRSVSWYQQTPGQGLQFLFEYFSETQRNKGNFPGRFSGRQFSNSRSEMNVSTLELGDSALYLCASSTGTGGQGYTFGSGTRLTVV.

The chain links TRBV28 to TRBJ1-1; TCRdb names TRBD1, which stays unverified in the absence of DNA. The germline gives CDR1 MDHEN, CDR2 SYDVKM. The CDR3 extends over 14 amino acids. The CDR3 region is CASSYRVRLTEAFF.

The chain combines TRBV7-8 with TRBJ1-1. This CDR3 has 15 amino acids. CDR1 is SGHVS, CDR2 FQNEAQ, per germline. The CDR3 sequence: CASSLVEVGYTEAFF.

CDR3 in amino acids: CASSLDENTEAFF. This chain uses TRBV5-4 with TRBJ1-1. Germline CDR1 is SGHNT and CDR2 is YYREEE (reference sequence). There are 13 residues in the CDR3.

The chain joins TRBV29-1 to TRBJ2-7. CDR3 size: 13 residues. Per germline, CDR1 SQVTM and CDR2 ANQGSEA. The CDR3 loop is CSVAGLQFYEQYF.

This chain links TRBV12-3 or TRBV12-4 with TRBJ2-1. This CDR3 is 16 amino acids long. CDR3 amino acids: CASSWSAGGSYNEQFF.

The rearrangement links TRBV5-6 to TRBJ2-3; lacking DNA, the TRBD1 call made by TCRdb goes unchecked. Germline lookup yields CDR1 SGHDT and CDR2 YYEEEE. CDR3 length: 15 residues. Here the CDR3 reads CASSLRGSSTDTQYF.

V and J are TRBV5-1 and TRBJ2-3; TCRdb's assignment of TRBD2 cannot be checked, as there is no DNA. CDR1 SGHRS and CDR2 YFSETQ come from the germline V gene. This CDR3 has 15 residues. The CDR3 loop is CASSNGGTSGDTQYF.

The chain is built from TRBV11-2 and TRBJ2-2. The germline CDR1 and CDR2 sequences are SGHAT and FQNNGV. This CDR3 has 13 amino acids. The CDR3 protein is CASSLVRNGELFF.

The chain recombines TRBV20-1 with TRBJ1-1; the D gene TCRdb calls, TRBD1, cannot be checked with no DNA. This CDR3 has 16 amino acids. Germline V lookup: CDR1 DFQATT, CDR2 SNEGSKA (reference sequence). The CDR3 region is CSARIPWGPMNTEAFF.

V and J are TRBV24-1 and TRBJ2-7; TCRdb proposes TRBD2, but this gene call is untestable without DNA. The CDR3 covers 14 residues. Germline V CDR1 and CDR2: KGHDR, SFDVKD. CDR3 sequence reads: CATSDHGLADEQYF.

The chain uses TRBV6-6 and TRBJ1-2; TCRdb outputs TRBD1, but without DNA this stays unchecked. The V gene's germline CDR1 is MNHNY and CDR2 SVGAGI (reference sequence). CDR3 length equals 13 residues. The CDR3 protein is CASTLGTNYGYTF.

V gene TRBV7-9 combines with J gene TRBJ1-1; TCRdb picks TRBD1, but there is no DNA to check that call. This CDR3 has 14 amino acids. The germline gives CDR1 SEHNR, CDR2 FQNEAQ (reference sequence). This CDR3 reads CASSYGTAFTEAFF.

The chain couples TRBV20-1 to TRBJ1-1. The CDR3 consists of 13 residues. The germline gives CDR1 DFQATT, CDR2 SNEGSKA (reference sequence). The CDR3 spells CSARDLGLTEAFF.

CDR3 region: CASSLSLGQPQHF. The V gene is TRBV11-2, the J gene TRBJ1-5. The CDR3 has 13 residues. From germline, CDR1 is SGHAT and CDR2 FQNNGV.

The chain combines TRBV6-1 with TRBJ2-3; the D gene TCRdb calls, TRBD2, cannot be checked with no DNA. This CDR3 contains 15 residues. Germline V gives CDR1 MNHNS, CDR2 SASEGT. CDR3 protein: CASSLSLAGADTQYF.

The CDR3 sequence is CASSQTGYYDEQFF. The chain is built from TRBV14 and TRBJ2-1; checking the TCRdb D call of TRBD1 is not possible without DNA. Germline assignment: CDR1 SGHDN and CDR2 FVKESK. The CDR3 covers 14 residues.

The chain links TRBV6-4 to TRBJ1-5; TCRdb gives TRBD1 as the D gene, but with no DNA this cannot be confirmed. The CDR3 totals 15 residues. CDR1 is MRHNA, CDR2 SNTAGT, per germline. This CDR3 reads CASRCSGRNDQPQHF.

The CDR3 region is CASSQAGPYIGTEAFF. The chain joins TRBV4-2 to TRBJ1-1. The CDR3 is 16 amino acids. CDR1 is LGHNA and CDR2 is YNFKEQ in the germline V gene.

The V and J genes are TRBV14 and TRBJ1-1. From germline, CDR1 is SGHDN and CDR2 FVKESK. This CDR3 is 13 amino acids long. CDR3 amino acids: CASSGVMNTEAFF.

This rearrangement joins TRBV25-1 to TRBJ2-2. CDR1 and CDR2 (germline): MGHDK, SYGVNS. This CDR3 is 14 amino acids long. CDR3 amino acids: CASSGPMNTGELFF.

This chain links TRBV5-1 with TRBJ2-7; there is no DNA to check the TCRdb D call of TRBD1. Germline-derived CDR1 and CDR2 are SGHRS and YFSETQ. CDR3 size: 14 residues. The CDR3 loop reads CASSSGQGSYEQYF.

The CDR3 region is CSAKRGGATGELFF. V is TRBV20-1 and J is TRBJ2-2; TCRdb names TRBD2, which stays unverified in the absence of DNA. The CDR3 loop spans 14 amino acids. The germline V gene encodes CDR1 DFQATT and CDR2 SNEGSKA (reference sequence).

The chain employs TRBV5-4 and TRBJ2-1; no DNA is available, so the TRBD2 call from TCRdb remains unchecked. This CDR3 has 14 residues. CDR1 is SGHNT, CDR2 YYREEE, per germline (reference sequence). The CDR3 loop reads CASAPGTSGNEQFF.

CDR3 residues: CASSSGRLGGSYNEQFF. V is TRBV12-3 or TRBV12-4 and J is TRBJ2-1; as DNA is missing, the TRBD1 call by TCRdb cannot be tested. The CDR3 consists of 17 residues.